The 9 T cell receptor beta chains below come from one sample, sequenced in a study of shared clonotypes between healthy human individuals. Clones were sequenced by immunoSEQ multiplex PCR, and TCRdb holds only the in-frame ones, with some missing. The data show millions of clones, just over 90% seen once. The sample was naive CD4+ T cells sorted from blood. Subset meaning: CD45RA+ positively selected. Every receptor here comes from a man younger than 35 in good health.

Here the CDR3 reads CAWSFGVGLYGYTF. In DNA form, the CDR3 reads TGTGCCTGGAGTTTCGGGGTGGGGCTCTATGGCTACACCTTC. The genes are TRBV30 and TRBJ1-2, with D perhaps TRBD1 (5 bases). The CDR3 consists of 14 residues. Germline V gives CDR1 GTSNPN, CDR2 SVGIG (reference sequence). Trimming cost V 2 bases and J 4 bases, with 14 bases left between them.

This chain links TRBV21-1 with TRBJ2-5; the D call of TRBD2 is as the table states it, not checked on the DNA. TRBV21-1 is shown as a pseudogene. CDR3 length equals 11 residues. For the CDR3, the DNA is TGTGCCAGCAGCGTAACGAGAACCCAGTACTTC. As protein: CASSVTRTQYF.

The rearrangement joins TRBV11-2 to TRBJ2-7; 7 bases are shared with TRBD2. The ends lost 2 bases at V and 2 bases at J; junction bases unmatched: 6. The V gene's germline CDR1 is SGHAT and CDR2 FQNNGV. The length of the CDR3 is 15 residues. The CDR3 spells CASSLTRGDPYEQYF. CDR3 DNA sequence: TGTGCCAGCAGCTTAACCCGGGGGGATCCCTACGAGCAGTACTTC.

The chain combines TRBV19 with TRBJ2-5; maybe TRBD2 (6 bases). The CDR3 contains 14 residues. Germline values: CDR1 LNHDA, CDR2 SQIVND (reference sequence). The V gene lost 7 bases and the J gene lost 10 bases, with 22 bases spanning the gap. The CDR3 nucleotides are TGTGCCAGTAACTTTGACGGGGGTCAAGAAGGCCAGTACTTC. Its protein product is CASNFDGGQEGQYF.

The sample holds one count of this clone. This chain links TRBV30 with TRBJ2-7; a weak D match, TRBD2 (5 bases). Trimming took off 2 bases at V and 0 bases at J, with 17 bases between the two ends. Germline CDR1 and CDR2: GTSNPN and SVGIG (reference sequence). The CDR3 sequence is 16 residues long. The CDR3 bases are TGTGCCTGGAGTCGGAAAAGCGGCAGATACTCCTACGAGCAGTACTTC. Its translation: CAWSRKSGRYSYEQYF.

This rearrangement joins TRBV6-1 to TRBJ1-5, with TRBD1 as a possible D gene (5 bases). Trimming removed 1 base from V and 8 bases from J, with 12 bases in between. The germline V gene encodes CDR1 MNHNS and CDR2 SASEGT. This CDR3 has 14 residues. This CDR3 reads CASSEVGGLKPQHF. CDR3 DNA: TGTGCCAGCAGTGAAGTGGGGGGTCTTAAGCCCCAGCATTTT.

This sequence joins TRBV9 and TRBJ1-2; TRBD1 might be the D (6 bases). This CDR3 has 16 residues. V shed 0 bases and J shed 8 bases, with 20 bases lying between them. The germline V gene encodes CDR1 SGDLS and CDR2 YYNGEE. The CDR3 region is CASSVATGRGGGGYTF. The DNA of the CDR3 is TGTGCCAGCAGCGTAGCTACGGGCAGGGGAGGTGGGGGCTACACCTTC.

On this clone: The same CDR3 is also encoded by other DNA sequences in this sample. V usage is TRBV30 and J usage is TRBJ2-3, with 8 bases fitting TRBD2. The CDR3 is 13 amino acids. Germline CDR1 reads GTSNPN; CDR2 reads SVGIG (reference sequence). V shed 2 bases and J 4 bases; nucleotides not matched to a gene: 2. The CDR3 DNA is TGTGCCTGGAGTTCGGGACTAGCAGATACGCAGTATTTT. This gives the protein CAWSSGLADTQYF.

The CDR3 sequence: CASRNEGAAGELFF. As DNA, the CDR3 is TGTGCCAGCAGAAATGAGGGGGCGGCCGGGGAGCTGTTTTTT. The chain uses TRBV28 and TRBJ2-2, with 7 bases lining up with TRBD1. V gave up 6 bases and J gave up 6 bases; unmatched junction bases: 7. Germline values: CDR1 MDHEN, CDR2 SYDVKM. CDR3 length: 14 residues.